A selection of T cell receptor beta chains follows, all from one sample in a study of blood T cells in healthy people across ages. TCRdb processed the 5' RACE reads anew with MiXCR; each CDR3 protein has one entry. The sample lists some 890,000 distinct CDR3 sequences; almost 30% were seen once. These data were also reused for a study on T cells of mothers and their children.

The sequencing input was blood. These receptors came from a woman aged 40 to 50 in good health. The CDR3 runs from the conserved cysteine through the conserved F or W. Each record gives: CDR3 protein, CDR3 DNA, D gene, J gene, V gene, clone size. A D gene is named only where the DNA matches it firmly. Rows may omit the clone size; those that give it use once, few, many or a size class.

CASSPDPSLEQYF	TGTGCCAGCAGCCCGGACCCCTCTCTTGAGCAGTACTTC	.	TRBJ2-5	TRBV12-3/TRBV12-4	.
CASSEGNQPQHF	TGTGCCAGCAGTGAAGGCAATCAGCCCCAGCATTTT	.	TRBJ1-5	TRBV25-1	many
CASSPTVTGPDGYTF	TGTGCCAGCAGCCCCACCGTGACGGGTCCAGACGGCTACACCTTC	.	TRBJ1-2	TRBV12-3/TRBV12-4	.
CAISDVKGGDEQFF	TGTGCCATCAGTGACGTCAAAGGGGGGGATGAGCAGTTCTTC	.	TRBJ2-1	TRBV10-3	.
CSVGTPRQAEAFF	TGCAGCGTTGGAACTCCGAGACAGGCCGAAGCTTTCTTT	.	TRBJ1-1	TRBV29-1	many
CASSPRGGAANTGELFF	TGTGCCAGCAGCCCAAGAGGTGGGGCCGCGAACACCGGGGAGCTGTTTTTT	.	TRBJ2-2	TRBV16	.
CASSQERKMAGGLTGELFF	TGTGCCAGCAGCCAAGAAAGGAAGATGGCGGGGGGGCTTACCGGGGAGCTGTTTTTT	TRBD2	TRBJ2-2	TRBV3-1	.
CASSHRDRASEAFF	TGTGCCAGCAGTCACAGGGACCGAGCTTCTGAAGCTTTCTTT	.	TRBJ1-1	TRBV6-5	.
CASSTSGGRVGGTDTQYF	TGTGCCAGCTCAACAAGCGGGGGGCGCGTTGGAGGCACAGATACGCAGTATTTT	TRBD2	TRBJ2-3	TRBV18	few
CAISRDDLTSGGLVYEQYF	TGTGCCATCAGTCGGGACGACCTCACTAGCGGGGGGCTCGTTTACGAGCAGTACTTC	TRBD2	TRBJ2-7	TRBV10-3	few
CASSPQENSPLHF	TGTGCCAGCAGCCCCCAAGAGAATTCACCCCTCCACTTT	.	TRBJ1-6	TRBV7-6	many
CASSSGFTEAFF	TGTGCCAGCAGCTCAGGGTTCACTGAAGCTTTCTTT	.	TRBJ1-1	TRBV7-2	once
CASSWGDRDYTEAFF	TGTGCCAGCAGTTGGGGGGACAGGGATTACACTGAAGCTTTCTTT	TRBD1	TRBJ1-1	TRBV28	.
CASAGQGNQPQHF	TGTGCCAGCGCGGGACAGGGGAACCAGCCCCAGCATTTT	TRBD1	TRBJ1-5	TRBV25-1	few